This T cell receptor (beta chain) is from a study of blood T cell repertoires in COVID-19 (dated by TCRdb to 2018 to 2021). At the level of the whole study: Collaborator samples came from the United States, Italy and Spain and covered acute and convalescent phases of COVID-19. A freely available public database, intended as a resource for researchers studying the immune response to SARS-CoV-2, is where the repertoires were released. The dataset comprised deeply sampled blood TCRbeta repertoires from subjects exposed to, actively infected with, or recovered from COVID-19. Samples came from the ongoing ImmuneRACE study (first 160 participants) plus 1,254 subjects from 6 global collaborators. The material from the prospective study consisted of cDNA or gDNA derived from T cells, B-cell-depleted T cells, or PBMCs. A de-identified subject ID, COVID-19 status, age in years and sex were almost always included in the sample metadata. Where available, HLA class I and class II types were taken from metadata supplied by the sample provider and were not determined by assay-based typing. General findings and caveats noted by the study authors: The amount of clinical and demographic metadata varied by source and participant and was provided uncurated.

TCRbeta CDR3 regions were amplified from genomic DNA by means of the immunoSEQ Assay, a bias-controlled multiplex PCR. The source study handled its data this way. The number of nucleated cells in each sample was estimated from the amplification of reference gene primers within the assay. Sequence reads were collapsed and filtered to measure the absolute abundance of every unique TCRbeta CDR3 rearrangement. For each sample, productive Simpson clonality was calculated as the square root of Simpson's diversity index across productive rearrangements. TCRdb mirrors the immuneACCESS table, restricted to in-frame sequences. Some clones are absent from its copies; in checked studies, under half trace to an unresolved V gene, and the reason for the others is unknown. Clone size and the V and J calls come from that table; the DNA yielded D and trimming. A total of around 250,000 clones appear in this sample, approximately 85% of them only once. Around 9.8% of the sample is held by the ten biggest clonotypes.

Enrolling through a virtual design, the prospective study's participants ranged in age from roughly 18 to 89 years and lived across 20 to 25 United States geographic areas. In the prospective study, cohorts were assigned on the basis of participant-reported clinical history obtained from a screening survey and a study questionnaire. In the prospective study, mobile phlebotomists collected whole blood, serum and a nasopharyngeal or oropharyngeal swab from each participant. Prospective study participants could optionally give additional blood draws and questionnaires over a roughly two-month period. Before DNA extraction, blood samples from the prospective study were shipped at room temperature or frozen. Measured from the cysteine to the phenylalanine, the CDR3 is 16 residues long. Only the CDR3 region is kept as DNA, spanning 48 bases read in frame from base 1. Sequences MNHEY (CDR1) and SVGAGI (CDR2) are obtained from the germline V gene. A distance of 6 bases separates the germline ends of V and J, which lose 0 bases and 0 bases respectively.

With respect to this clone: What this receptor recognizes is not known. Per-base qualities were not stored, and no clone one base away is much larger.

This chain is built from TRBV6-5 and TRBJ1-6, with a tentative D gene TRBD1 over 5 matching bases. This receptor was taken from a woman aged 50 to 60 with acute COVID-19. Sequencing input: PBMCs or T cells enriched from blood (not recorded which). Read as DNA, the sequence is TGTGCCAGCAGTTACTCGGGGGGCTCCTATAATTCACCCCTCCACTTT. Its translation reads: CASSYSGGSYNSPLHF.